Listed here is a single T cell receptor beta chain. The sample originates from a study of blood T cell repertoires in COVID-19. Study information: The United States, Italy and Spain provided the acute and convalescent COVID-19 samples.

Profiled with immunoSEQ multiplex PCR; TCRdb holds only in-frame clones, not every one. This table has almost 95,000 clones, around three quarters appearing once. CDR1 and CDR2 from the germline V gene are MNHNS and SASEGT. V lost 7 bases and J lost 7; bases outside the gene matches: 10. CDR3 length: 14 amino acids. J is TRBJ1-5 and V is TRBV6-1, with 7 bases lining up with TRBD1. The sequenced sample consisted of peripheral blood. This receptor was identified in a woman aged 55-69 years in a cohort sampled during active or convalescent COVID-19. The CDR3 sequence: CASTKDRVWQPQHF. Here the CDR3 DNA reads TGTGCCAGCACTAAAGACAGGGTATGGCAGCCCCAGCATTTT.